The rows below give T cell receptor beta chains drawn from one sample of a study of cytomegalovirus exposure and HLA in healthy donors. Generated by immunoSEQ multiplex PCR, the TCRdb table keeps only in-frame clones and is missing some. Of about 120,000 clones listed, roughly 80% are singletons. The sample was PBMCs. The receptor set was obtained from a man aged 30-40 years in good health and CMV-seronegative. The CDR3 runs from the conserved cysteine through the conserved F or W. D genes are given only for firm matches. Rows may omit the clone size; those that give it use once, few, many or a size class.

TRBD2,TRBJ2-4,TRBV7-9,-,CASSFSGGAKYF,TGTGCCAGCAGCTTTAGCGGGGGGGCAAAGTACTTC
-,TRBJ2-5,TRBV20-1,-,CRAGFQETQYF,TGCAGGGCAGGGTTTCAAGAGACCCAGTACTTC
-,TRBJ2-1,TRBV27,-,CASSLNQANRNNEQFF,TGTGCCAGCAGTTTAAATCAGGCTAACCGGAACAATGAGCAGTTCTTC
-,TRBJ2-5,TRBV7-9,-,CASTPGGVGQETQYF,TGTGCCAGCACGCCAGGAGGGGTTGGGCAAGAGACCCAGTACTTC
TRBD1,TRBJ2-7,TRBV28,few,CASSTDRVAEQYF,TGTGCCAGCAGTACCGACAGGGTCGCTGAGCAGTACTTC
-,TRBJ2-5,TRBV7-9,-,CSCGQETQYF,TGTTCCTGCGGGCAAGAGACCCAGTACTTC
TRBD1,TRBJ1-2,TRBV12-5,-,CASGHTGGAYGYTF,TGTGCTAGTGGCCACACAGGGGGCGCCTATGGCTACACCTTC
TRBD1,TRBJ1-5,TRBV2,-,CASSDSGTGGFNQPQHF,TGTGCCAGCAGTGACTCCGGGACAGGGGGCTTTAATCAGCCCCAGCATTTT
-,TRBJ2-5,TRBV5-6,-,CASSLVEGRETQYF,TGTGCCAGCAGCTTGGTTGAGGGCCGGGAGACCCAGTACTTC
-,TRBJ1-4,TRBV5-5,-,CASSSLGTTTNEKLFF,TGTGCCAGCAGCTCCTTGGGGACTACGACTAATGAAAAACTGTTTTTT
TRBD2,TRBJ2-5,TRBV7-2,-,CASSPVTSGGGTQYF,TGTGCCAGCAGCCCCGTGACTAGCGGGGGAGGTACCCAGTACTTC
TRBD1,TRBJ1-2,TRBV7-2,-,CASSSGQGYGYTF,TGTGCCAGCAGCTCAGGACAGGGATATGGCTACACCTTC
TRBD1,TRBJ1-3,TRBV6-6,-,CASSLQGSSSGNTIYF,TGTGCCAGCAGTCTACAGGGGAGTTCCTCTGGAAACACCATATATTTT
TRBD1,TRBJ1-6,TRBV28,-,CASSQRTGVNSPLHF,TGTGCCAGCAGTCAAAGGACAGGGGTTAATTCACCCCTCCACTTT
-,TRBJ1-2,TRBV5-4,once,CASSSTRGGGVGGYTF,TGTGCCAGCAGCTCAACCCGTGGGGGGGGTGTAGGTGGCTACACCTTC
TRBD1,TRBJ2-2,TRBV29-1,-,CSVQDRATGELFF,TGCAGCGTCCAGGACAGGGCCACCGGGGAGCTGTTTTTT
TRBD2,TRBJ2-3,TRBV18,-,CASSLETGGHTDTQYF,TGTGCCAGCTCCCTCGAGACGGGGGGGCACACAGATACGCAGTATTTT
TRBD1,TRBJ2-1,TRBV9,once,CASSRQGDPYNEQFF,TGTGCCAGCAGTCGACAGGGAGACCCCTACAATGAGCAGTTCTTC
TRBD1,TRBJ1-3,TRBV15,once,CATSRGDRAKGNTIYF,TGTGCCACCAGCAGAGGAGACAGGGCAAAAGGAAACACCATATATTTT
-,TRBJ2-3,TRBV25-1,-,CASSELPRRQIDTDTQYF,TGTGCCAGCAGTGAGCTGCCGCGACGACAGATCGATACAGATACGCAGTATTTT
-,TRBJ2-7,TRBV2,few,CASSGDRSYEQYF,TGTGCCAGCAGCGGAGACAGGTCCTACGAGCAGTACTTC
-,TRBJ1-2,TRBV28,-,CAIRETGSLSINYGYTF,TGTGCCATCAGAGAAACCGGGTCCCTTTCTATTAACTATGGCTACACCTTC
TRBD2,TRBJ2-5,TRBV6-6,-,CASSYAGRAEETQYF,TGTGCCAGCAGTTACGCAGGGAGGGCTGAAGAGACCCAGTACTTC
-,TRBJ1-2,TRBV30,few,CAWSSGFRANYGYTF,TGTGCCTGGAGTTCGGGTTTCAGAGCTAACTATGGCTACACCTTC
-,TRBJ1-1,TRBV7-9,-,CASSSQGNTEAFF,TGTGCCAGCAGCTCACAGGGGAACACTGAAGCTTTCTTT
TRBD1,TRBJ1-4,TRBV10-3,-,CAIRGTATNEKLFF,TGTGCCATCAGGGGGACAGCAACTAATGAAAAACTGTTTTTT
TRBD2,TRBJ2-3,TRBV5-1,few,CASSSQPGTSGGAVDTQYF,TGCGCCAGCAGCTCCCAACCCGGGACTAGCGGGGGGGCCGTCGATACGCAGTATTTT
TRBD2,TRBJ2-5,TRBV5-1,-,CASSSSGGAGQETQYF,TGCGCCAGCAGCTCTAGCGGGGGGGCTGGGCAAGAGACCCAGTACTTC
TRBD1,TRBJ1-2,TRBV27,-,CASSLSVPGQGFGYTF,TGTGCCAGCAGTTTATCGGTCCCAGGACAGGGGTTTGGCTACACCTTC
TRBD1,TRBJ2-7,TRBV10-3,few,CAIRPAGTVISYEQYF,TGTGCCATCAGGCCTGCCGGGACAGTCATATCCTACGAGCAGTACTTC
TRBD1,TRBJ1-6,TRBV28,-,CASSPRRPGGDSPLHF,TGTGCCAGCAGCCCCCGGAGGCCAGGGGGCGATTCACCCCTCCACTTT
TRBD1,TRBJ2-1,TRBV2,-,CASSLDRENRFF,TGTGCCAGCAGCTTAGACAGGGAAAACAGGTTCTTC
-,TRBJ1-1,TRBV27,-,CASSLSAGVITEAFF,TGTGCCAGCAGTTTATCCGCAGGGGTAATCACTGAAGCTTTCTTT
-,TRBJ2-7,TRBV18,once,CASSPGALSYEQYF,TGTGCCAGCTCACCAGGGGCCCTCTCCTACGAGCAGTACTTC
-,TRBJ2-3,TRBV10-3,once,CAITQTLARPDTQYF,TGTGCCATCACTCAAACGTTAGCGCGACCGGATACGCAGTATTTT
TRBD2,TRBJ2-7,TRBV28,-,CASSGRGVSYEQYF,TGTGCCAGCAGTGGGCGGGGGGTCTCCTACGAGCAGTACTTC
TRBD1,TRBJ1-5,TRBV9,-,CASSPDPGQGSRPQHF,TGTGCCAGCAGCCCTGACCCGGGACAGGGTTCTAGGCCCCAGCATTTT
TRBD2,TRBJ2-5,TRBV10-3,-,CAISDLRGGLGETQYF,TGTGCCATCAGTGATCTTCGGGGGGGGCTCGGGGAGACCCAGTACTTC
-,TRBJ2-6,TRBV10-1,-,CASSDTGANVLTF,TGCGCCAGCAGTGATACTGGGGCCAACGTCCTGACTTTC
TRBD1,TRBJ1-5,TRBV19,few,CASRSDRENQPQHF,TGTGCCAGTAGAAGTGACAGGGAAAATCAGCCCCAGCATTTT
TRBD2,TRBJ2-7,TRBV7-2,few,CASSNSGGGYEQYF,TGTGCCAGCAGCAATAGCGGGGGCGGATACGAGCAGTACTTC
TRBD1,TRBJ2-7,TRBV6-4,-,CASRRDGTGPYEQYF,TGTGCCAGCAGGAGAGACGGGACAGGGCCCTACGAGCAGTACTTC
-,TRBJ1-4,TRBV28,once,CASSLSTGPNEKLFF,TGTGCCAGCAGTTTATCGACAGGCCCAAATGAAAAACTGTTTTTT
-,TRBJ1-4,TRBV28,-,CASSLVGTRVDMEKLFF,TGTGCCAGCAGTTTGGTGGGGACTCGGGTGGATATGGAAAAACTGTTTTTT
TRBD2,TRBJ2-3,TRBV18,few,CASSQAGEDTQYF,TGTGCCAGCTCACAAGCGGGGGAGGATACGCAGTATTTT
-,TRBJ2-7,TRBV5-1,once,CASSPLEVGGYEQYF,TGCGCCAGCAGCCCCTTAGAGGTAGGGGGCTACGAGCAGTACTTC
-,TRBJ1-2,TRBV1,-,CTSSQVLRRGPGYTF,TGCACCAGCAGCCAAGTACTACGCAGGGGGCCTGGCTACACCTTC
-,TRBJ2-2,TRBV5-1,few,CASSAPPRQNTGELFF,TGCGCCAGCAGCGCCCCACCCCGACAGAACACCGGGGAGCTGTTTTTT
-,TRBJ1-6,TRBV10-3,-,CAISEIGAYNSPLHF,TGTGCCATCAGTGAGATCGGGGCCTATAATTCACCCCTCCACTTT
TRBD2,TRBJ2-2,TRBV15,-,CATWTSGGVDTGELFF,TGTGCCACCTGGACTAGCGGGGGGGTGGACACCGGGGAGCTGTTTTTT
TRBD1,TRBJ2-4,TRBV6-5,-,CASSYSQGAYKNIQYF,TGTGCCAGCAGTTACTCGCAGGGGGCGTACAAAAACATTCAGTACTTC
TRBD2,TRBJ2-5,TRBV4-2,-,CASSQSRRGGNQETQYF,TGTGCCAGCAGCCAATCACGGCGCGGGGGGAACCAAGAGACCCAGTACTTC